Detailed here is one T cell receptor beta chain. In the source study's methods: Amplified reference gene primers provided the basis for estimating nucleated cell counts. Profiled with immunoSEQ multiplex PCR; TCRdb holds only in-frame clones, not every one. From that table come the V and J calls and clone size; the DNA was used to work out D and trimming. The repertoire holds fewer than 200,000 clones, with about 88% as singletons. These data originate in a study of blood T cell repertoires in COVID-19. For the study at large: There were acute and convalescent COVID-19 samples, and they came from the United States, Italy and Spain. Sources were T cells, B-cell-depleted T cells, or PBMCs; the material itself was cDNA or gDNA.

Germline CDR1 and CDR2: DFQATT and SNEGSKA (reference sequence). This CDR3 comprises 17 residues. The V and J ends lost 3 bases and 3 bases respectively, with 23 bases between them. V gene TRBV20-1 combines with J gene TRBJ1-2; D might be TRBD1 (6 bases). Sequencing was carried out using PBMCs or T cells enriched from blood (not recorded which). The sequence was collected from a woman aged 40 to 49 in a cohort exposed to, infected with or recovered from COVID-19 (not recorded which). The CDR3 nucleotides read TGCAGTGCTAGTAATCCGAGACAGGTATATATCGACTATGGCTACACCTTC. Its protein is CSASNPRQVYIDYGYTF.